In its sample, the clone carrying this TCR beta chain was seen many times. The source of the sample is a study of early T cells in non-severe SARS-CoV-2 infection. MiXCR was run by TCRdb on the 5' RACE reads, yielding one entry per CDR3 protein. The table has roughly 32,000 distinct CDR3 sequences, about 6.5% seen once. The CDR3 covers 13 residues. From germline, CDR1 is SGHTA and CDR2 FQGNSA. Trimming stripped 2 bases from V and 4 bases from J, with 6 bases between. The genes are TRBV7-2 and TRBJ1-5; the D gene is possibly TRBD1 (5 bases). The source material was whole blood. The sequence derives from an adult who was a healthcare worker with PCR-confirmed SARS-CoV-2 infection or an uninfected control (not recorded which). CDR3 in amino acids: CASSLRGNQPQHF. DNA of the CDR3: TGTGCCAGCAGCTTAAGGGGAAATCAGCCCCAGCATTTT.